The rows below give T cell receptor beta chains drawn from one sample of a study of blood T cell repertoires in COVID-19. Libraries were prepared by immunoSEQ multiplex PCR; TCRdb keeps only in-frame clonotypes and omits some of them. Of 130,000 to 150,000 clones detected, 70% to 90% appear once; the ten largest clones hold roughly 6.2%. Sequencing was performed on PBMCs or T cells enriched from blood (not recorded which). The receptors were sampled from a woman aged 40 to 50 who had recovered from COVID-19. CDR3s include the opening cysteine and the closing phenylalanine or tryptophan. The order of the fields is clone size, V gene, J gene, D gene, CDR3 DNA, CDR3 protein. The D gene is left open where the match is weak. Only part of the rows carry a size: once, few, many, or a class if the clone is expanded.

NA,TRBV10-3,TRBJ2-5,NA,TGTGCCATCAGTGAGACGGGCCAAGAGACCCAGTACTTC,CAISETGQETQYF
NA,TRBV10-3,TRBJ2-7,NA,TGTGCCATCAGTGCAGGACAGCTCTCCTACGAGCAGTACTTC,CAISAGQLSYEQYF
once,TRBV7-9,TRBJ1-6,NA,TGTGCCAGCAGCAAAGCGGGGGCAGACAATTCACCCCTCCACTTT,CASSKAGADNSPLHF
NA,TRBV19,TRBJ1-3,NA,TGTGCCAGTAGGCGACAGGCCGACTCTGGAAACACCATATATTTT,CASRRQADSGNTIYF
NA,TRBV28,TRBJ1-5,NA,TGTGCCAGCAGTTTACAGGGAGGGGGCAATCAGCCCCAGCATTTT,CASSLQGGGNQPQHF
NA,TRBV25-1,TRBJ2-7,NA,TGTGCCAGCAGTGAGAACGGGGGTTACGAGCAGTACTTC,CASSENGGYEQYF
NA,TRBV3-1/TRBV3-2,TRBJ1-3,NA,TGTGCCAGCAGCCAAGGGGTAGGGGCGGGAAACACCATATATTTT,CASSQGVGAGNTIYF
NA,TRBV7-8,TRBJ1-1,TRBD1,TGTGCCAGCAGCTTACAGGGGGTAGGTGAAGCTTTCTTT,CASSLQGVGEAFF
NA,TRBV9,TRBJ2-7,TRBD2,TGTGCCAGCAGCCCAGGGATAGCGGGGGATGAGCAGTACTTC,CASSPGIAGDEQYF
NA,TRBV7-8,TRBJ1-6,TRBD1,TGTGCCAGCAGCATAGACAGGGGCGATGATTCACCCCTCCACTTT,CASSIDRGDDSPLHF
NA,TRBV2,TRBJ1-5,TRBD1,TGTGCCACCCGGACAGGGTATGGTAATCAGCCCCAGCATTTT,CATRTGYGNQPQHF
NA,TRBV6-5,TRBJ1-1,NA,TGTGCCAGCAGGCAGGGCAAAGGTACTGAAGCTTTCTTT,CASRQGKGTEAFF
NA,TRBV5-1,TRBJ1-4,NA,TGCGCCAGCAGCTTGGGAGGGAGGGAAAAACTGTTTTTT,CASSLGGREKLFF
NA,TRBV11-2,TRBJ2-7,NA,TGTGCCAGCAGCTTAGCGTCTGGCGGCGAGCAGTACTTC,CASSLASGGEQYF
NA,TRBV2,TRBJ1-1,NA,TGTGCCAGCAGTGCCCGGGCGGACAAGAACACTGAAGCTTTCTTT,CASSARADKNTEAFF
many,TRBV5-1,TRBJ2-7,NA,TGCGCCAGCAGCCTGACCTGGGGGGAGGTCTACGAGCAGTACTTC,CASSLTWGEVYEQYF
NA,TRBV6-5,TRBJ1-2,TRBD1,TGTGCCAGCAGTCCCGGACAGGGGGCCACTGGCTACACCTTC,CASSPGQGATGYTF
NA,TRBV5-8,TRBJ2-2,NA,TGTGCCAGCAGCTTGGGAACAGGGCCCACCGGGGAGCTGTTTTTT,CASSLGTGPTGELFF
NA,TRBV7-2,TRBJ1-2,NA,TGTGCCAGCAGCCCGGGGGGGGATCCAGAGTATGGCTACACCTTC,CASSPGGDPEYGYTF
once,TRBV9,TRBJ2-7,TRBD1,TGTGCCAGCACTCCTAACTCGGGACAGGGGGCCAGTGAGCAGTACTTC,CASTPNSGQGASEQYF
once,TRBV5-1,TRBJ2-2,NA,TGCGCCAGCAGCAGGGAACTAGGTAACACCGGGGAGCTGTTTTTT,CASSRELGNTGELFF
NA,TRBV5-1,TRBJ2-2,NA,TGCGCCAGCAGCTTGGGAGAGGGTAACACCGGGGAGCTGTTTTTT,CASSLGEGNTGELFF
NA,TRBV12-3/TRBV12-4,TRBJ1-5,NA,TGTGCCAGCACCTTCGGAGCGGAGGTGCCCCAGCATTTT,CASTFGAEVPQHF
NA,TRBV5-1,TRBJ2-3,NA,TGCGCCAGGCGGAGGGTCTGGGTGACAGATACGCAGTATTTT,CARRRVWVTDTQYF
NA,TRBV10-2,TRBJ2-7,NA,TGCGCCAGCAGTGATCGGGGGTACGAGCAGTACTTC,CASSDRGYEQYF
NA,TRBV27,TRBJ1-6,NA,TGTGCCAGCTCCCCAGGGGTGAATTCACCCCTCCACTTT,CASSPGVNSPLHF
NA,TRBV19,TRBJ2-1,TRBD2,TGTGCCAGTAGTATAGGGCTAGCGGGAGGCCACTCCTACAATGAGCAGTTCTTC,CASSIGLAGGHSYNEQFF
once,TRBV5-1,TRBJ1-1,TRBD1,TGCGCCAGCAGCCTTGGGTGGACAGGGGGCCTGGACACTGAAGCTTTCTTT,CASSLGWTGGLDTEAFF
NA,TRBV6-5,TRBJ2-3,TRBD1,TGTGCCAGCCGTAGGGACAGAGACACAGATACGCAGTATTTT,CASRRDRDTDTQYF
NA,TRBV7-8,TRBJ1-1,TRBD1,TGTGCCAGCAGCTTACCCCCAGTAGGGACAGCCACTGAAGCTTTCTTT,CASSLPPVGTATEAFF
NA,TRBV2,TRBJ1-2,NA,TGTGCCAGCAGTTCGAGGGGGTCCTATGGCTACACCTTC,CASSSRGSYGYTF
once,TRBV6-5,TRBJ1-6,TRBD1,TGTGCCAGCAGTTCGGGGACAGGGACAAATTCACCCCTCCACTTT,CASSSGTGTNSPLHF
NA,TRBV3-1/TRBV3-2,TRBJ2-7,TRBD2,TGTGCCAGCAGCCCCGGGACTAGCGGAGGATACGAGCAGTACTTC,CASSPGTSGGYEQYF
NA,TRBV5-4,TRBJ2-1,TRBD2,TGTGCCAGCAGCGCTGGGACTAGCGGGAGGACGGATGAGCAGTTCTTC,CASSAGTSGRTDEQFF
many,TRBV6-1,TRBJ1-6,NA,TGTGCCAGCAGTGAGCGGGATTTGCGGGGTAATTCACCCCTCCACTTT,CASSERDLRGNSPLHF
NA,TRBV9,TRBJ2-7,TRBD1,TGTGCCAGCAGCTCAGGGGGCGACTCTCCTGCTGGCGAGCAGTACTTC,CASSSGGDSPAGEQYF
NA,TRBV2,TRBJ2-3,TRBD1,TGTGCCAGCAGTGCGGGACAGGGCAGCACAGATACGCAGTATTTT,CASSAGQGSTDTQYF
NA,TRBV29-1,TRBJ1-2,NA,TGCAGCGTCAGCACTACAGGGAACTATGGCTACACCTTC,CSVSTTGNYGYTF
NA,TRBV7-6,TRBJ2-2,TRBD2,TGTGCCAGCAGCTTTAGCGGGCCTAACACCGGGGAGCTGTTTTTT,CASSFSGPNTGELFF
NA,TRBV27,TRBJ1-5,NA,TGTGCCAGCAGTTTATATAATAGCAATCAGCCCCAGCATTTT,CASSLYNSNQPQHF
NA,TRBV2,TRBJ2-2,NA,TGTGCCAGCTCCCCCGAGACAAGGACCGGGGAGCTGTTTTTT,CASSPETRTGELFF
NA,TRBV30,TRBJ2-4,NA,TGTGCCTGGAGTTCTAAAGACATTCAGTACTTC,CAWSSKDIQYF
NA,TRBV29-1,TRBJ2-7,TRBD1,TGCAGCGTTAAACATTCCCGGGACAGGGGGTCCTCTGGATACGAGCAGTACTTC,CSVKHSRDRGSSGYEQYF
NA,TRBV3-1/TRBV3-2,TRBJ1-1,NA,TGTGCCAGCAGCCAACTATGGATAGGGGGAAACACTGAAGCTTTCTTT,CASSQLWIGGNTEAFF
NA,TRBV9,TRBJ1-1,TRBD1,TGTGCCAGCAGCGTAGGAGGGACAGGGTTTATATCGGCTTTCTTT,CASSVGGTGFISAFF
few,TRBV12-3/TRBV12-4,TRBJ2-7,NA,TGTGCCAGCAGCTTTGGACAGTCCTACGAGCAGTACTTC,CASSFGQSYEQYF